One and the same sample provided the 9 T cell receptor beta chains below, sequenced in a study of shared clonotypes between healthy human individuals. Data came from immunoSEQ multiplex PCR; TCRdb stores just in-frame clones and leaves some out. The sample yields a few million clones, about 92% seen once. The material sequenced was naive CD4+ T cells from PBMCs. The sample's subset: CD45RA+ positively selected. Source of these receptors: a man younger than 35 in good health. Some clones in this sample may be carry-over from other donors' samples.

This clone has more than one count but fewer than ten. This chain uses TRBV5-4 with TRBJ2-2; maybe TRBD2 (5 bases). The V and J ends lost 4 bases and 6 bases respectively, with 10 bases between them. The CDR3 runs to 13 residues. Germline values: CDR1 SGHNT, CDR2 YYREEE (reference sequence). The DNA of the CDR3 is TGTGCCAGCAGCCTTAAAGCGGCCGGGGAGCTGTTTTTT. It codes for CASSLKAAGELFF.

The V call is TRBV5-4, the J call TRBJ2-1, with D unresolved. The CDR3 is 14 amino acids. Trimming took off 0 bases at V and 3 bases at J, with 7 bases between the two ends. CDR1 and CDR2 (germline): SGHNT, YYREEE (reference sequence). Written as DNA, the CDR3 is TGTGCCAGCAGCTTGGGCGACCACTACAATGAGCAGTTCTTC. Protein product: CASSLGDHYNEQFF.

V and J are TRBV5-5 and TRBJ1-2; D is unresolved. V lost 3 bases and J lost 7, with 10 bases in between. Germline V gene data show CDR1 as SGHKS and CDR2 as YYEKEE (reference sequence). The CDR3 is 12 amino acids. The CDR3 DNA sequence: TGTGCCAGCAGCTCGTATGCAGGTGGCTACACCTTC. Translated, it gives CASSSYAGGYTF.

J is TRBJ1-1 and V is TRBV7-9; no firm D call. The CDR3 totals 14 residues. Germline V CDR1 and CDR2: SEHNR, FQNEAQ (reference sequence). V was clipped by 1 base and J by 1 base, with 7 bases between them. CDR3 coding DNA: TGTGCCAGCAGCTTAGAAGGGTGGAACACTGAAGCTTTCTTT. It codes for CASSLEGWNTEAFF.

V and J are TRBV19 and TRBJ2-5; D possibly corresponds to TRBD1 (6 bases). The CDR3 covers 14 residues. Germline V gene data show CDR1 as LNHDA and CDR2 as SQIVND (reference sequence). V lost 5 bases to trimming and J lost 2 bases, with 12 bases between them. The CDR3 loop reads CASSLQGSQETQYF. For the CDR3, the DNA is TGTGCCAGTAGTTTACAGGGTTCACAAGAGACCCAGTACTTC.

The gene calls are TRBV6-1 and TRBJ1-3; D is ambiguous. The ends were cut back, 7 bases at V and 3 bases at J, with 4 bases in the middle. The CDR3 runs 11 residues. CDR1 is MNHNS and CDR2 is SASEGT in the germline V gene. CDR3 sequence reads: CASNIGNTIYF. DNA of the CDR3: TGTGCCAGCAACATTGGAAACACCATATATTTT.

The chain links TRBV28 to TRBJ2-7, with TRBD1 identical over 9 bases. This CDR3 comprises 14 residues. Germline loops: CDR1 MDHEN, CDR2 SYDVKM. The junction had 8 bases not matched to a gene; V was cut back by 7 bases and J by 4 bases. The CDR3 nucleotides read TGTGCCAGCACCCGACAGGGGGGTACGTACGAGCAGTACTTC. As protein: CASTRQGGTYEQYF. The full variable domain, completed using reference TRBV28 and TRBJ2-7, is DVKVTQSSRYLVKRTGEKVFLECVQDMDHENMFWYRQDPGLGLRLIYFSYDVKMKEKGDIPEGYSVSREKKERFSLILESASTNQTSMYLCASTRQGGTYEQYFGPGTRLTVT.

This clone was recorded only once. V usage is TRBV20-1 and J usage is TRBJ2-4; D may be TRBD2 (6 bases). CDR1 is DFQATT, CDR2 SNEGSKA, per germline (reference sequence). The CDR3 spans 11 residues. V was clipped by 5 bases and J by 5 bases, with 7 bases between them. The DNA for the CDR3 is TGCAGTGCTTGGAGGGAAAACATTCAGTACTTC. It codes for CSAWRENIQYF.

The chain uses TRBV9 and TRBJ2-3, with D maybe TRBD2 (6 bases). Trimming took 3 bases from V and 2 from J, leaving 19 bases between them. This CDR3 spans 17 amino acids. Germline V lookup: CDR1 SGDLS, CDR2 YYNGEE. The CDR3, as DNA: TGTGCCAGCAGCGCGAGGGACCGGGACTTATACACAGATACGCAGTATTTT. Protein sequence: CASSARDRDLYTDTQYF.